This TCR beta chain was identified in a study of blood T cell repertoires in COVID-19. Turning to the study itself: Acute and convalescent COVID-19 samples came from the United States, Italy and Spain. T cells, B-cell-depleted T cells, or PBMCs provided the cDNA or gDNA that served as material.

Under the authors' procedure: The authors estimated nucleated cell counts from reference gene primer amplification. Sequenced by immunoSEQ multiplex PCR; TCRdb stores in-frame clones only, minus some. That table is the source of V, J and clone size, and D and trimming were worked out from the DNA. The repertoire holds about 230,000 clones, with 81% as singletons. Germline V gives CDR1 MDHEN, CDR2 SYDVKM. After removal of 6 bases from V and 1 base from J, the junction contained 18 bases not matched to a gene. CDR3 size: 19 residues. This TCR derives from a woman of 80 years or more with acute or convalescent COVID-19. Input material: peripheral blood. This chain uses TRBV28 with TRBJ2-3; 8 nucleotides match TRBD2. CDR3 protein: CASSSAAGGALIRTDTQYF. CDR3 nucleotide sequence: TGTGCCAGCAGCTCCGCCGCGGGGGGCGCCTTAATCCGCACAGATACGCAGTATTTT.